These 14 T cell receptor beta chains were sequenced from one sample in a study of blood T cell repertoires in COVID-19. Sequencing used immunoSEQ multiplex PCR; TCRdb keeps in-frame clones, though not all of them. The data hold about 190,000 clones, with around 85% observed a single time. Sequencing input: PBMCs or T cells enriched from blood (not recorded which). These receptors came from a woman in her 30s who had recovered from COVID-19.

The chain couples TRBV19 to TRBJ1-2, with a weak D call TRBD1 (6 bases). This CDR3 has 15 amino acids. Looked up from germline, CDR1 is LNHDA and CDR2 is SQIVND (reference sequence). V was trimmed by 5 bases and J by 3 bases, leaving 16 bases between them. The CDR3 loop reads CASSVTGLGDYGYTF. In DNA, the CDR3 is TGTGCCAGTAGTGTAACAGGGTTGGGAGACTATGGCTACACCTTC. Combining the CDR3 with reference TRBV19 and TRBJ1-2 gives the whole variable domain DGGITQSPKYLFRKEGQNVTLSCEQNLNHDAMYWYRQDPGQGLRLIYYSQIVNDFQKGDIAEGYSVSREKKESFPLTVTSAQKNPTAFYLCASSVTGLGDYGYTFGSGTRLTVV.

CDR3 loop: CASSHTLGLAGEGPKETQYF. The CDR3 DNA reads TGTGCCAGCAGCCATACACTCGGACTAGCGGGGGAAGGCCCAAAAGAGACCCAGTACTTC. V gene TRBV14 combines with J gene TRBJ2-5, with 13 bases that match TRBD2. V shed 3 bases and J 3 bases; nucleotides not matched to a gene: 16. The CDR3 runs 20 residues. Per germline, CDR1 SGHDN and CDR2 FVKESK. Using reference TRBV14 and TRBJ2-5 for the parts outside the CDR3, the full variable domain is EAGVTQFPSHSVIEKGQTVTLRCDPISGHDNLYWYRRVMGKEIKFLLHFVKESKQDESGMPNNRFLAERTGGTYSTLKVQPAELEDSGVYFCASSHTLGLAGEGPKETQYFGPGTRLLVL.

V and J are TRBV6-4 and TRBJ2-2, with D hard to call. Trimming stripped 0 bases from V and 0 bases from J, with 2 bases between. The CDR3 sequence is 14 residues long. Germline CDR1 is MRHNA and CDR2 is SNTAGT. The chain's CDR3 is CASSDSSNTGELFF. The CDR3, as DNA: TGTGCCAGCAGTGACTCCTCGAACACCGGGGAGCTGTTTTTT.

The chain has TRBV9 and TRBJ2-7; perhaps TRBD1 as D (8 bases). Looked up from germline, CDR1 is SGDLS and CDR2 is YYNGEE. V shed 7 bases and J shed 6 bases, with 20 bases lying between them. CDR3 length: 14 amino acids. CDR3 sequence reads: CASDRGGVDREQYV. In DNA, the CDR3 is TGTGCCAGCGACAGGGGAGGGGTTGATCGCGAGCAGTACGTC.

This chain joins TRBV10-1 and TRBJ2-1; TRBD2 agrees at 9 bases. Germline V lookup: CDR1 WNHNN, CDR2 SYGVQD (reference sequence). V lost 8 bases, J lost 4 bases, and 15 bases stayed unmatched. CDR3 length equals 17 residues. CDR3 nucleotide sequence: TGCGCCAGCTCTACGGCGGGGGGGGCCAGGGGTTACAATGAGCAGTTCTTC. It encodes CASSTAGGARGYNEQFF.

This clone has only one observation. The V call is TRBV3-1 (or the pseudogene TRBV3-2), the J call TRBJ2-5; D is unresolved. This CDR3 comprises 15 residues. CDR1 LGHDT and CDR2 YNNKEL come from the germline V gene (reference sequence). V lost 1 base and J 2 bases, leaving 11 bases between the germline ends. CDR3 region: CASSQVNRPQETQYF. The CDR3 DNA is TGTGCCAGCAGCCAAGTAAACAGACCTCAAGAGACCCAGTACTTC.

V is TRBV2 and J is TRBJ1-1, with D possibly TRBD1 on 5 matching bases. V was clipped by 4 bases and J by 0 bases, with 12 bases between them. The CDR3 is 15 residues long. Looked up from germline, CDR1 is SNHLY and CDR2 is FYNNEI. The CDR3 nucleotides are TGTGCCAGCAGTGGGGGCAGGCCTCTGAACACTGAAGCTTTCTTT. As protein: CASSGGRPLNTEAFF.

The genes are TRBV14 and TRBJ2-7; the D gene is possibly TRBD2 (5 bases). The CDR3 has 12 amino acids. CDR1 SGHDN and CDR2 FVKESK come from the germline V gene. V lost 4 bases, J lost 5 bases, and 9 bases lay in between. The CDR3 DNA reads TGTGCCAGCAGCCGCCACGGGGACGAGCAGTACTTC. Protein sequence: CASSRHGDEQYF.

The CDR3 nucleotides read TGCGCCAGCAGCCAAGGACAGGACCAAGAGACCCAGTACTTC. This translates into CASSQGQDQETQYF. V gene TRBV5-1 combines with J gene TRBJ2-5; 7 positions agree with TRBD1. Germline V gene lookup returns CDR1 SGHRS and CDR2 YFSETQ. V was pared by 4 bases and J by 0 bases, with 3 bases of the junction left unmatched. The CDR3 runs 14 residues.

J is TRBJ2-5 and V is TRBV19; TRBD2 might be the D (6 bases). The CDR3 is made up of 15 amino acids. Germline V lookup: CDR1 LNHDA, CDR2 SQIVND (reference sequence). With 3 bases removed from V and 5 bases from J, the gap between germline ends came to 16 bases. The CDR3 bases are TGTGCCAGTAGTATCCAACCGGGAGAGGAGGAGACCCAGTACTTC. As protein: CASSIQPGEEETQYF.

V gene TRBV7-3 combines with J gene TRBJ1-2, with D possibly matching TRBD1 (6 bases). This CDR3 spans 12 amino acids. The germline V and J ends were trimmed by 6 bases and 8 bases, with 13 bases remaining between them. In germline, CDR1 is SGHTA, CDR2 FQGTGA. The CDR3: CASSSTGNGYTF. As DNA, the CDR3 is TGTGCCAGCAGTTCCACAGGGAACGGCTACACCTTC.

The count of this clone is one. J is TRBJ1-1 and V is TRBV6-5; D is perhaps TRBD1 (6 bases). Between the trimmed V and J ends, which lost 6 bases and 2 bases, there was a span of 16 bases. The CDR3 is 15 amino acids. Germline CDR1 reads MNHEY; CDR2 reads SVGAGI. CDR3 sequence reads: CASSRRGGGNTEAFF. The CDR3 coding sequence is TGTGCCAGCAGCCGCCGAGGCGGGGGCAACACTGAAGCTTTCTTT.

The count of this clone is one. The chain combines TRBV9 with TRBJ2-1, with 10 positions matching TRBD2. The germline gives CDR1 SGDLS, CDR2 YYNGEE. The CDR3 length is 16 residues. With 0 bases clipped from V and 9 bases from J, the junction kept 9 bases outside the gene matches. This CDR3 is CASSVAGAGGPFEQFF. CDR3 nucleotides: TGTGCCAGCAGCGTAGCTGGAGCGGGAGGGCCTTTTGAGCAGTTCTTC.

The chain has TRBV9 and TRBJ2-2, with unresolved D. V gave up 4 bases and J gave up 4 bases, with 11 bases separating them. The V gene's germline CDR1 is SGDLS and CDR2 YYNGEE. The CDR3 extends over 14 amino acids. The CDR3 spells CASSPPGVTGELFF. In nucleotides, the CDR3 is TGTGCCAGCAGCCCTCCCGGTGTCACCGGGGAGCTGTTTTTT.